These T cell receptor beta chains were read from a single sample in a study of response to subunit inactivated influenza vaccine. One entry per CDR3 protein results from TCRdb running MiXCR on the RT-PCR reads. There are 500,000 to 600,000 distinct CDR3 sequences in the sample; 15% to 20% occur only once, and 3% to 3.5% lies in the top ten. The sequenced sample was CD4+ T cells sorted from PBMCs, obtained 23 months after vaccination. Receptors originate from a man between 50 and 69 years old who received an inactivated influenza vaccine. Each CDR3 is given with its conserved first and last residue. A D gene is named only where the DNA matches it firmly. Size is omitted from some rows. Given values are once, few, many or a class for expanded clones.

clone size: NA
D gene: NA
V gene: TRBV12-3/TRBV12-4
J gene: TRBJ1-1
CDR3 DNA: TGTGCCAGCAGTTTTGTCGGGACGGCAAACACTGAAGCTTTCTTT
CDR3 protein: CASSFVGTANTEAFF

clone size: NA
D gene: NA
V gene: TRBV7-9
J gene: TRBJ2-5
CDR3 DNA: TGTGCCAGCAACGGGGAGACCCAGTACTTC
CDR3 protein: CASNGETQYF

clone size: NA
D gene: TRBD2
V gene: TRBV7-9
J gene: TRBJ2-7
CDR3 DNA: TGTGCCAGCAGTTCTGGGGAGGGACCCCGCCCCTACGAGCAGTACTTC
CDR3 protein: CASSSGEGPRPYEQYF

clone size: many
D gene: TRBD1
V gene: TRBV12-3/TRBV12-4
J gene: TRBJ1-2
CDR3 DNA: TGTGCCAGCAGGCAAGGACAGGGGGCGGTTACTAACTATGGCTACACCTTC
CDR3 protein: CASRQGQGAVTNYGYTF

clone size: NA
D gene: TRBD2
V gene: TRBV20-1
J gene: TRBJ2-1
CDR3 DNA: TGCAGTGCCGAAAGACTAGCGGGACGGTTCTTC
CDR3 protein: CSAERLAGRFF

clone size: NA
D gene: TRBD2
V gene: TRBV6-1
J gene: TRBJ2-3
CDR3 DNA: TGTGCCAGCACCAAGGGGCTAGCGGGGGTAGATACGCAGTATTTT
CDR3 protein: CASTKGLAGVDTQYF

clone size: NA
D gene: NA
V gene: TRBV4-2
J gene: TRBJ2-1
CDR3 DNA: TGTGCCAGCAGCCAAGCCAAGGGGACCGACTACAATGAGCAGTTCTTC
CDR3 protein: CASSQAKGTDYNEQFF

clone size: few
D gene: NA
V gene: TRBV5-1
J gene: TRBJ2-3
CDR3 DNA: TGCGCCAGCAGCTCTTCTCTTACAGATACGCAGTATTTT
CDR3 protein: CASSSSLTDTQYF

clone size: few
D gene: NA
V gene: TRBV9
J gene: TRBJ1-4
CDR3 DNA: TGTGCCAGCAGCGTAACGGCTCTCTGGGATGAAAAACTGTTTTTT
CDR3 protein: CASSVTALWDEKLFF

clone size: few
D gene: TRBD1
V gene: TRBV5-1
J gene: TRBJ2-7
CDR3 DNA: TGCGCCAGCAGAACCGGTGGACAGGGGGCCTACGAGCAGTACTTC
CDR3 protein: CASRTGGQGAYEQYF

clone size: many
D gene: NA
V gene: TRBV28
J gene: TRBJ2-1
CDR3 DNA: TGTGCCAGCAGATTTCGGGGTAATGAGCAGTTCTTC
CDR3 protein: CASRFRGNEQFF

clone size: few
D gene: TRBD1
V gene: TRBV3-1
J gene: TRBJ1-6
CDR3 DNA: TGTGCCAGCAGGCAATCTGGGACAGCGAACTCCTATAATTCACCCCTCCACTTT
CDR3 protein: CASRQSGTANSYNSPLHF

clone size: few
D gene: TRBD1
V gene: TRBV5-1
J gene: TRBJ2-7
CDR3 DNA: TGCGCCAGCAGCTTCTCCGGGACAGGGTTTTATTTCTCCGAGCAGTACTTC
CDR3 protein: CASSFSGTGFYFSEQYF

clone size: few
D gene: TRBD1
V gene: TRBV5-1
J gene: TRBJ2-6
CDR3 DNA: TGCGCCAGCAGCTTGGGTGGTGGACAGGGGGCGTCGGGGGCCAACGTCCTGACTTTC
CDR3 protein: CASSLGGGQGASGANVLTF

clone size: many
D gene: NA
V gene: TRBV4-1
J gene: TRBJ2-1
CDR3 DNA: TGCGCCAGCAGCCAAGATATGAGTGAGCAGTTCTTC
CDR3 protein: CASSQDMSEQFF

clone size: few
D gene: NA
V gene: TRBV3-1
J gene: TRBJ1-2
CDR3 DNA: TGTGCCAGCAACTCGCCCCCCAACTATGGCTACACCTTC
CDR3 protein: CASNSPPNYGYTF

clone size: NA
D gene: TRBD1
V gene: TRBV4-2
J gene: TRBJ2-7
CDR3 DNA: TGTGCCAGCAGCCAAGTAGGGGGCGAATACGAGCAGTACTTC
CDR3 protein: CASSQVGGEYEQYF

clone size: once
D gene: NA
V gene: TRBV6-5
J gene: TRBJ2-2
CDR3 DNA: TGTCCCAGCAGTTCACCGGGACTCCGGGGCACCGGGGAGCTGTTTTTT
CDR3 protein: CPSSSPGLRGTGELFF

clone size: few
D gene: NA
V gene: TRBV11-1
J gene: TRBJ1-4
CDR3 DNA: TGTGCCAGCAGCTTAGGAGCGCTACTTGAGAGTCCTAATGAAAAACTGTTTTTT
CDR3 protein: CASSLGALLESPNEKLFF

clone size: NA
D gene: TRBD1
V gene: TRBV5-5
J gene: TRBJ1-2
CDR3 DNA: TGTGCCAGCAGCTCATCGAACACAGGGGGCTATGGCTACACCTTC
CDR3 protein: CASSSSNTGGYGYTF

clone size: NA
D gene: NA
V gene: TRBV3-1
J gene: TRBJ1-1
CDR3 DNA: TGTGCCAGCAGCCAAGAGGGCAGTGTCCCTGAAGCTTTCTTT
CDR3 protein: CASSQEGSVPEAFF

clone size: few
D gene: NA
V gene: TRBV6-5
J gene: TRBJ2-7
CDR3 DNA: TGTGCCAGCAGTTACGGCCCGGGGTCGACCTACGAGCAGTACTTC
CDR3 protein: CASSYGPGSTYEQYF

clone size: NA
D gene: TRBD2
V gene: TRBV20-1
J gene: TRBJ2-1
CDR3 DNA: TGCAGTGCTAGAGGCGTGACTAGCGGGGGTAATGAGCAGTTCTTC
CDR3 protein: CSARGVTSGGNEQFF

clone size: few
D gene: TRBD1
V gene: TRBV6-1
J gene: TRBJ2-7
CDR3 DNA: TGTGCCAGCCAGGCCGGGACAGGACCCTACGAGCAGTACTTC
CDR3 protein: CASQAGTGPYEQYF

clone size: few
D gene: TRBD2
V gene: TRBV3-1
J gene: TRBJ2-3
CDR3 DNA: TGTGCCAGCAGCCCAGTAGGACTAGCGGGAGGAGATACGCAGTATTTT
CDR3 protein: CASSPVGLAGGDTQYF

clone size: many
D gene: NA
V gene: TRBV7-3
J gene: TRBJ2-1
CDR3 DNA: TGTGCCAGCAGCTTTACTAGCACCTACAATGAGCAGTTCTTC
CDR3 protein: CASSFTSTYNEQFF

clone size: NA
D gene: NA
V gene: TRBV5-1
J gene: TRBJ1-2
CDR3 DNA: TGCGCCAGCAGCCCAGGGACCACGGGCTGGAATGGCTACACCTTC
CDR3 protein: CASSPGTTGWNGYTF

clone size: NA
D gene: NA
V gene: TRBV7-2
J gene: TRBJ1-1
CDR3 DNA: TGTGCCAGCAGCTTACGACAGGTGAACACTGAAGCTTTCTTT
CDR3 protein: CASSLRQVNTEAFF

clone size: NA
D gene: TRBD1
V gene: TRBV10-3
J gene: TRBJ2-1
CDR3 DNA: TGTGCCATCAGTGAGTCTGGACAGGGGTTCTACAGTGAGCAGTTCTTC
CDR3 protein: CAISESGQGFYSEQFF

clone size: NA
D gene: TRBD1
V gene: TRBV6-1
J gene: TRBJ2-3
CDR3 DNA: TGTGCCAGCAGCGGACAGGGGGCCGTCACAGATACGCAGTATTTT
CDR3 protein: CASSGQGAVTDTQYF

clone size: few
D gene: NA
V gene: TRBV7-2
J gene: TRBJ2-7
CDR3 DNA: TGTGCCAGCAGCTTAGTAGGTGGTACTTCCTACGAGCAGTACTTC
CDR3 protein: CASSLVGGTSYEQYF

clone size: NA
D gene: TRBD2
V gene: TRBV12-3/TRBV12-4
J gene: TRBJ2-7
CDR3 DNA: TGTGCCAGCAGAGAAGGACTAGCGGGAGGCGAGCAGTACTTC
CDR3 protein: CASREGLAGGEQYF

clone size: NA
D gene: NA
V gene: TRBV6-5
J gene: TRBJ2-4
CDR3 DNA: TGTGCCAGCAGTTACGTCGGTGCAGGACTAGCCAAAAACATTCAGTACTTC
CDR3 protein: CASSYVGAGLAKNIQYF

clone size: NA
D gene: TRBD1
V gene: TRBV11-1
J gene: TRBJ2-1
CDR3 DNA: TGTGCCAGCAGCTTCGGTTACGGGACAGGGAGGGGGTCCAATGAGCAGTTCTTC
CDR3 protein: CASSFGYGTGRGSNEQFF

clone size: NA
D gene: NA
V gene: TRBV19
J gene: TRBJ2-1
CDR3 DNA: TGTGCCAGTAGTATCGGCGGAAAGAGAGATGAGCAGTTCTTC
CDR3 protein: CASSIGGKRDEQFF

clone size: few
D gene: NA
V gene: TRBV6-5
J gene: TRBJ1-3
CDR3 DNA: TGTGCCAGCAGTTACAGGACTGATCCTGGAAACACCATATATTTT
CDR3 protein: CASSYRTDPGNTIYF

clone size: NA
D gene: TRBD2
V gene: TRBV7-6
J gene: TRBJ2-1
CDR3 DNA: TGTGCCAGCAGCTTCGGGGGGGCCTCCTACAATGAGCAGTTCTTC
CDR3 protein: CASSFGGASYNEQFF

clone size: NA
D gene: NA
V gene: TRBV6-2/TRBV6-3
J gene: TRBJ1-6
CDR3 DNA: TGTGCCAGCAGTTCTTGGGCAGGAGTCAATTCACCCCTCCACTTT
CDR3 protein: CASSSWAGVNSPLHF

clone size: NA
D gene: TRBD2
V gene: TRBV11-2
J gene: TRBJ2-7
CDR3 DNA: TGTGCCAGCAGCTTAAACCCGGGGGGGCAGCAGTACTTC
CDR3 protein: CASSLNPGGQQYF

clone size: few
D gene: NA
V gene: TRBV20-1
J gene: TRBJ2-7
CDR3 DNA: TGCAGTGCTCCACGGACGACGCGGGCCGGAGAGCAGTACTTC
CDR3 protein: CSAPRTTRAGEQYF

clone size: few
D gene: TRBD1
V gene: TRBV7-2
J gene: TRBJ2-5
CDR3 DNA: TGTGCCAGCAGCTCCCTGACAGGGGATCAAGAGACCCAGTACTTC
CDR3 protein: CASSSLTGDQETQYF

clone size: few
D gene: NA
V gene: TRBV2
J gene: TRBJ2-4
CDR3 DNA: TGTGCCAGCAATGATCTACTGACGGAAAACATTCAGTACTTC
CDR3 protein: CASNDLLTENIQYF

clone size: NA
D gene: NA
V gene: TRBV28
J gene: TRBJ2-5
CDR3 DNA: TGTGCCAGCAGTCCAACAGGGAGACTAGCCCAAGAGACCCAGTACTTC
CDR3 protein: CASSPTGRLAQETQYF

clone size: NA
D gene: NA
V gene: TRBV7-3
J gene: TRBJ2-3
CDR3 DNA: TGTGCCAGCAGCTTATACGCTAGCACAGATACGCAGTATTTT
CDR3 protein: CASSLYASTDTQYF

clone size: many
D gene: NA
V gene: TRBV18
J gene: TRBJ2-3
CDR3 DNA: TGTGCCAGCTCAAAGGGAGTGAACACAGATACGCAGTATTTT
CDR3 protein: CASSKGVNTDTQYF

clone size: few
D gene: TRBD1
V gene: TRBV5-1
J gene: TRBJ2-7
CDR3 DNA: TGCGCCAGCAGCTTCGGGACAGGGGCGCTCGAGCAGTACTTC
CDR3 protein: CASSFGTGALEQYF

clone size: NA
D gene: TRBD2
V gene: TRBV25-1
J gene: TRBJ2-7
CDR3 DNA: TGTGCCAGCAGTGCACTGATCGGGAGGGCAAACGAGCAGTACTTC
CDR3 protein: CASSALIGRANEQYF

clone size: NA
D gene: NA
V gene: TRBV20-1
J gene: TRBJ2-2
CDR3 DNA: TGCAGTGCGGCCCGACCGGGAGTAACCGGGGAGCTGTTTTTT
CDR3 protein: CSAARPGVTGELFF

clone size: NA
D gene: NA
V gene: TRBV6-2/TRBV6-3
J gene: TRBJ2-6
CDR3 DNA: TGTGCCAGCAGTGTCCCCGGGACTGTGATCTCTGGGGCCAACGTCCTGACTTTC
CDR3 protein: CASSVPGTVISGANVLTF

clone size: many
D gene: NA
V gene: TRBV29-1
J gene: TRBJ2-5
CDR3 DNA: TGCAGCGGTGACAGGCAAGGGCAAGAGACCCAGTACTTC
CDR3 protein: CSGDRQGQETQYF

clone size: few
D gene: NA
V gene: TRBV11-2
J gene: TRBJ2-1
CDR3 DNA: TGTGCCAGCAGCCCCCGAGCACAACAGGGTTATTTTGGAAGGTACAATGAGCAGTTCTTC
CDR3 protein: CASSPRAQQGYFGRYNEQFF

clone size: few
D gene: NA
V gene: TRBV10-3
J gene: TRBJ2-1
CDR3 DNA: TGTGCCATCACCCCGAATAGGGGGGGCGGGAGCAATGAGCAGTTCTTC
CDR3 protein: CAITPNRGGGSNEQFF

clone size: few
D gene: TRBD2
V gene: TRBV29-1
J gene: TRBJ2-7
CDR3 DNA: TGCAGCGCCAGGAGCGGGAGGGCCTACGAGCAGTACTTC
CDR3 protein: CSARSGRAYEQYF

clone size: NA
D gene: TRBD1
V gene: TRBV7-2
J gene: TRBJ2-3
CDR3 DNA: TGTGCCAGCAGCTCTCACCGGCGGACAGGGGGTACAGATACGCAGTATTTT
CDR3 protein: CASSSHRRTGGTDTQYF

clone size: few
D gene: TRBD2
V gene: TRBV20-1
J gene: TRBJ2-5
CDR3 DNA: TGCAGTGCTAGCAGTCCCGGGACTAGCGGGAGAACGACCCAGTACTTC
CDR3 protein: CSASSPGTSGRTTQYF

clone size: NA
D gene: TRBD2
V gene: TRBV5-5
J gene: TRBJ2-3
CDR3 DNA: TGTGCCAGCAGCTTGGTAGCGGGGGGAGGAGATACGCAGTATTTT
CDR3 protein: CASSLVAGGGDTQYF

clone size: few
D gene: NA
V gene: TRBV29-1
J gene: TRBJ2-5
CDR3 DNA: TGCAGCGGGAAAAGGGGGGCAAGAGAGACCCAGTACTTC
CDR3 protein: CSGKRGARETQYF

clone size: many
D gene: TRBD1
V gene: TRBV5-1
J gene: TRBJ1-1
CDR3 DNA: TGCGCCAGCAGCACCGGACAGGGGGGCACTGAAGCTTTCTTT
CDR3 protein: CASSTGQGGTEAFF

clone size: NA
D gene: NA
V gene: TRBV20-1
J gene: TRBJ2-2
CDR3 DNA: TGCAGTGCTTCCCGCCCTACAGGGACCGGGGAGCTGTTTTTT
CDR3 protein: CSASRPTGTGELFF